Here is one TCR beta chain with its context. Using its own MiXCR run on the RT-PCR reads, TCRdb lists one record per CDR3 protein. The sample records about 150,000 distinct CDR3 sequences, about 40% being singletons. This record belongs to a study of patients and donors after allogeneic stem cell transplantation. Between the trimmed V and J ends, which lost 6 bases and 1 base, there was a span of 18 bases. CDR1 and CDR2 (germline): SGHRS, YFSETQ. The CDR3 is 16 residues long. This receptor was obtained from a human donor who was either an allogeneic HSCT recipient or a stem cell or donor lymphocyte infusion donor (not recorded which). It is not recorded whose cells these are; they may come from a transplant donor. Material for sequencing was blood, either unsorted or a sorted T cell fraction (not recorded which). This rearrangement joins TRBV5-1 to TRBJ2-3; tentative D call: TRBD1 (5 bases). This chain's CDR3 is CASTSPRALGTDTQYF. CDR3 nucleotide sequence: TGCGCCAGCACCTCCCCCAGGGCCCTCGGCACAGATACGCAGTATTTT.